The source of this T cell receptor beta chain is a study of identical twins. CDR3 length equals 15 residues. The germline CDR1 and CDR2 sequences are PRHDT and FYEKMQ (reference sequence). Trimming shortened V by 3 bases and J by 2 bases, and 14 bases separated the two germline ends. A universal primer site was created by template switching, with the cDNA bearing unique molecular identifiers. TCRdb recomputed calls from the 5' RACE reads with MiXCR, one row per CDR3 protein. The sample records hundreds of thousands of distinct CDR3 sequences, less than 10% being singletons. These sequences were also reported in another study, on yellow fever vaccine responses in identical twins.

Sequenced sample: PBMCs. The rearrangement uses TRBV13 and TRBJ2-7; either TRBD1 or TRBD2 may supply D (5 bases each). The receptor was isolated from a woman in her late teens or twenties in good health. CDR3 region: CASSFAGRGAYEQYF. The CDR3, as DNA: TGTGCCAGCAGCTTTGCGGGTCGAGGGGCCTACGAGCAGTACTTC.